The 6 T cell receptor beta chains presented below share a single source sample, sequenced in a study of early T cells in non-severe SARS-CoV-2 infection. TCRdb reprocessed the 5' RACE reads with MiXCR, giving one entry per CDR3 protein. In the table there are about 71,000 distinct CDR3 sequences, 9.5% to 15% of which are singletons. Here the sequenced sample was whole blood, taken at baseline. Every receptor here comes from an adult who was a healthcare worker with PCR-confirmed SARS-CoV-2 infection or an uninfected control (not recorded which).

The chain is built from TRBV10-1 and TRBJ2-6, with a possible D match to TRBD2 (5 bases). Germline V lookup: CDR1 WNHNN, CDR2 SYGVQD (reference sequence). The CDR3 loop spans 15 amino acids. Trimming removed 2 bases from V and 1 base from J, with 6 bases in between. CDR3 nucleotide sequence: TGCGCCAGCAGTGAGGAGGGTTCTGGGGCCAACGTCCTGACTTTC. Protein: CASSEEGSGANVLTF.

This clonotype was seen many times. The CDR3: CSAHQGRGSSDTQYF. The CDR3 nucleotides are TGCAGTGCACATCAAGGGCGGGGGAGCTCTGATACGCAGTATTTT. This rearrangement joins TRBV20-1 to TRBJ2-3, with TRBD2 matching over 7 bases. There are 15 residues in the CDR3. The V and J ends lost 6 bases and 6 bases, in that order; junction bases with no gene match: 15. The germline CDR1 and CDR2 sequences are DFQATT and SNEGSKA (reference sequence).

This clonotype was detected a few times. J is TRBJ1-1 and V is TRBV7-8, with 7 nucleotides matching TRBD1. V shed 5 bases and J 0 bases; nucleotides not matched to a gene: 3. Germline CDR1 SGHVS, CDR2 FQNEAQ. The CDR3 extends over 14 amino acids. For the CDR3, the DNA is TGTGCCAGCAGCCAGGGACAGTTGAACACTGAAGCTTTCTTT. Amino acids: CASSQGQLNTEAFF.

The V and J genes are TRBV4-2 and TRBJ2-1; 9 bases are shared with TRBD2. Germline trimming cut 2 bases from V and 4 bases from J; bases unmatched to any gene: 3. CDR1 and CDR2 (germline): LGHNA, YNFKEQ. There are 15 residues in the CDR3. The CDR3 region is CASSQPGLAYNEQFF. The CDR3 bases are TGTGCCAGCAGCCAACCGGGACTAGCATACAATGAGCAGTTCTTC.

V usage is TRBV5-1 and J usage is TRBJ2-3, with a tentative D call TRBD2 (5 bases). The V gene's germline CDR1 is SGHRS and CDR2 YFSETQ. V lost 4 bases and J 0 bases, leaving 12 bases between the germline ends. The CDR3 loop spans 15 amino acids. CDR3 DNA: TGCGCCAGCAGCACCATAGCGATGAGCACAGATACGCAGTATTTT. Protein sequence: CASSTIAMSTDTQYF.

This clonotype showed up just a few times. The rearrangement uses TRBV12-3 or TRBV12-4 and TRBJ2-1; either TRBD1 or TRBD2 may supply D (5 bases each). Trimming removed 6 bases at V and 9 bases at J, with 21 bases between. CDR3 length: 15 residues. The CDR3 is CASRSGVGVAREQFF. CDR3 DNA sequence: TGTGCCAGCAGGTCCGGTGTGGGGGTAGCACGTGAGCAGTTCTTC.